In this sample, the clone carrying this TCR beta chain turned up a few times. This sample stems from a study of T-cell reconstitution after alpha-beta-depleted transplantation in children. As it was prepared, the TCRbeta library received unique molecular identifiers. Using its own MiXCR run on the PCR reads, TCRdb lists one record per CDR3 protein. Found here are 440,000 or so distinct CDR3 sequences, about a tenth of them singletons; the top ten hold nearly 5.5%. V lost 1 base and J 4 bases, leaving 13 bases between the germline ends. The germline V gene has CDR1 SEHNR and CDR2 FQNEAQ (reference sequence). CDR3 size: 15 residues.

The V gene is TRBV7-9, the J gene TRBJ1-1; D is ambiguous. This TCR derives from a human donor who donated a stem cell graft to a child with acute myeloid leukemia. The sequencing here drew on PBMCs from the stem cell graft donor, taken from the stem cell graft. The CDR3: CASSLGAGTSTEAFF. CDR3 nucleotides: TGTGCCAGCAGCTTAGGGGCCGGAACCTCCACTGAAGCTTTCTTT.